The 21 T cell receptor beta chains in this list originate from one sample, sequenced in a study of molecular identifiers for immune sequencing clone quantification. MiXCR was run by TCRdb on the PCR reads, yielding one entry per CDR3 protein. The sample contains under 600,000 distinct CDR3 sequences, 25% of which appear only once. Specimen: naive CD8+ T cells from blood, with Jurkat cell RNA spiked in. This sample's subset: FACS-sorted CD8+CD4-CCR7+CD45RA+ naive T cells. The receptors derive from a human donor in good health. Some libraries in this study had Jurkat cell RNA spiked in.

This clonotype was seen many times. The chain joins TRBV29-1 to TRBJ2-5; maybe TRBD1 (6 bases). Germline-derived CDR1 and CDR2 are SQVTM and ANQGSEA. V dropped 4 bases and J dropped 3 bases, with 6 bases sitting between them. The CDR3 extends over 11 amino acids. CDR3 bases: TGCAGCGTTGCAGGGGAAGAGACCCAGTACTTC. Protein product: CSVAGEETQYF.

This chain uses TRBV25-1 with TRBJ1-1; perhaps TRBD1 as D (5 bases). The CDR3 length is 14 residues. Between the trimmed V and J ends, which lost 4 bases and 6 bases, there was a span of 15 bases. Germline V CDR1 and CDR2: MGHDK, SYGVNS. CDR3 sequence reads: CASSVQQGSAEAFF. CDR3 DNA sequence: TGTGCCAGCAGTGTCCAGCAGGGTAGCGCTGAAGCTTTCTTT.

The table lists this clonotype with many counts. This rearrangement joins TRBV10-3 to TRBJ1-1; D remains unclear. With 6 bases removed from V and 0 bases from J, the gap between germline ends came to 11 bases. Germline CDR1 reads ENHRY; CDR2 reads SYGVKD. The CDR3 runs 14 residues. CDR3: CAISADDLNTEAFF. The CDR3 coding sequence is TGTGCCATCAGCGCTGATGATTTGAACACTGAAGCTTTCTTT.

The chain uses TRBV27 and TRBJ2-7; 8 positions match TRBD1. This CDR3 is 16 amino acids long. Losses at the gene ends were 6 bases for V and 6 bases for J; bases not matched to a gene: 16. Germline V gene data show CDR1 as MNHEY and CDR2 as SMNVEV (reference sequence). In nucleotides, the CDR3 is TGTGCCAGCAGCCGCTCGGGACAGGCCGTGGGAGGCGAGCAGTACTTC. Translating it yields CASSRSGQAVGGEQYF.

The chain recombines TRBV11-2 with TRBJ2-7; D remains ambiguous. Germline values: CDR1 SGHAT, CDR2 FQNNGV. Trimming pared 6 bases from V and 2 bases from J, leaving 14 bases between. The CDR3 runs to 14 residues. CDR3 sequence: CASSNLGGTYEQYF. CDR3 sequence (DNA): TGTGCCAGCAGTAACTTGGGCGGCACCTACGAGCAGTACTTC.

This clonotype was detected only a few times. The DNA of the CDR3 is TGTGCCAGCAGTCCCGATCCCAGGGCCCTCGTCGAAAAACTGTTTTTT. Protein sequence: CASSPDPRALVEKLFF. This chain uses TRBV27 with TRBJ1-4; D is perhaps TRBD1 (5 bases). Germline V CDR1 and CDR2: MNHEY, SMNVEV (reference sequence). This CDR3 spans 16 amino acids. Between the trimmed V and J ends, which lost 5 bases and 8 bases, there was a span of 21 bases.

Ten or more counts support this clonotype. The rearrangement uses TRBV7-9 and TRBJ2-7; D is possibly TRBD1 (6 bases). Trimming cost V 5 bases and J 4 bases, with 18 bases left between them. Looked up from germline, CDR1 is SEHNR and CDR2 is FQNEAQ (reference sequence). The CDR3 is 15 amino acids. CDR3 sequence: CASSRTTGTPYEQYF. CDR3 sequence (DNA): TGTGCCAGCAGCCGCACAACCGGGACACCGTACGAGCAGTACTTC. The full variable domain, its missing parts supplied by reference TRBV7-9 and TRBJ2-7, is DTGVSQNPRHKITKRGQNVTFRCDPISEHNRLYWYRQTLGQGPEFLTYFQNEAQLEKSRLLSDRFSAERPKGSFSTLEIQRTEQGDSAMYLCASSRTTGTPYEQYFGPGTRLTVT.

This clonotype was seen at least ten times. V gene TRBV29-1 combines with J gene TRBJ2-3, with D possibly matching TRBD1 (6 bases). V lost 4 bases to trimming and J lost 1 base, with 9 bases between them. CDR3 size: 13 residues. CDR1 and CDR2 (germline): SQVTM, ANQGSEA. This CDR3 is CSVVGGGTDTQYF. The CDR3 DNA sequence: TGCAGCGTTGTAGGGGGAGGCACAGATACGCAGTATTTT.

The chain combines TRBV19 with TRBJ1-5; 7 bases match TRBD1. The J segment lost 1 base and the V segment lost 3 bases, leaving 6 bases of the junction unmatched. The CDR3 has 16 residues. Germline lookup yields CDR1 LNHDA and CDR2 SQIVND (reference sequence). The CDR3 loop is CASSIPETGSNQPQHF. The DNA of the CDR3 is TGTGCCAGTAGTATCCCTGAGACAGGGAGCAATCAGCCCCAGCATTTT.

This chain connects TRBV7-9 to TRBJ2-2; a weak D match, TRBD1 (5 bases). CDR3 length equals 15 residues. Germline lookup yields CDR1 SEHNR and CDR2 FQNEAQ (reference sequence). V dropped 3 bases and J dropped 3 bases, with 11 bases sitting between them. The CDR3, as DNA: TGTGCCAGCAGCTTGTGGGGCCCCGACACCGGGGAGCTGTTTTTT. Its translation is CASSLWGPDTGELFF.

This clonotype was observed at least ten times. The J gene is TRBJ2-1, the V gene TRBV4-1; no clear D. Germline V lookup: CDR1 MGHRA, CDR2 YSYEKL. V shed 3 bases and J shed 0 bases, with 9 bases lying between them. The CDR3 consists of 15 residues. The CDR3 nucleotides read TGCGCCAGCAGCCAGGGCCTGAGCTCCTACAATGAGCAGTTCTTC. Translated, it gives CASSQGLSSYNEQFF.

The rearrangement links TRBV19 to TRBJ1-5; unclear D gene. This CDR3 spans 15 amino acids. CDR1 is LNHDA, CDR2 SQIVND, per germline (reference sequence). Trimming took off 4 bases at V and 0 bases at J, with 10 bases between the two ends. In DNA, the CDR3 is TGTGCCAGTAGTAACGGGCTACATAGCAATCAGCCCCAGCATTTT. Its translation: CASSNGLHSNQPQHF.

This clonotype was seen repeatedly, ten times or more. The chain carries TRBV7-2 and TRBJ1-1; D is ambiguous. Trimming removed 1 base from V and 3 bases from J, with 9 bases in between. From germline, CDR1 is SGHTA and CDR2 FQGNSA. The CDR3 is made up of 14 amino acids. The chain's CDR3 is CASSLEFRDTEAFF. In DNA form, the CDR3 reads TGTGCCAGCAGCTTAGAGTTTCGGGACACTGAAGCTTTCTTT.

CDR3 sequence reads: CASSVGASGIGEQFF. CDR3 nucleotide sequence: TGTGCCAGCAGCGTAGGGGCTAGCGGTATAGGTGAGCAGTTCTTC. V usage is TRBV9 and J usage is TRBJ2-1; 7 bases are a match to TRBD2. V gave up 0 bases and J gave up 9 bases; unmatched junction bases: 9. This CDR3 comprises 15 residues. Germline V gene sequence: CDR1 SGDLS, CDR2 YYNGEE.

This clonotype occurred a few times. The chain carries TRBV4-1 and TRBJ2-3, with 10 bases identical to TRBD1. Per germline, CDR1 MGHRA and CDR2 YSYEKL. The V gene end was trimmed by 3 bases and the J gene end by 5 bases; junction bases not matched to a gene: 5. The CDR3 extends over 15 amino acids. DNA for the CDR3: TGCGCCAGCAGCCAGATGGGACAGGGGCAAGATACGCAGTATTTT. It translates to CASSQMGQGQDTQYF.

Comments on this clonotype: A much larger clone lies a single base off, so this may be a read error. The chain recombines TRBV19 with TRBJ2-5; 7 bases agree with TRBD2. This CDR3 contains 15 residues. Per germline, CDR1 LNHDA and CDR2 SQIVND (reference sequence). With 8 bases clipped from V and 7 bases from J, the junction kept 16 bases outside the gene matches. CDR3 sequence: CASRLTSSTWGTQYF. DNA for the CDR3: TGTGCCAGTCGCCTGACTAGCTCTACGTGGGGGACCCAGTACTTC.

This clonotype was seen many times. The CDR3 DNA is TGTGCCAGCAGTACCTTGGGTGAGCAGTACTTC. This translates into CASSTLGEQYF. V usage is TRBV6-5 and J usage is TRBJ2-7, with D uncertain. This CDR3 region has 11 residues. V lost 5 bases to trimming and J lost 7 bases, with 9 bases between them. Germline CDR1 and CDR2: MNHEY and SVGAGI.

This clonotype was seen at least ten times. The junction differs from germline at one of its ends, possibly a read error. The gene calls are TRBV4-3 and TRBJ2-7; possible D gene TRBD1, 6 bases. Germline CDR1 LGHNA, CDR2 YSLEER. This CDR3 comprises 14 residues. This CDR3 is CASSPGQRSYEQYF. In DNA form, the CDR3 reads TGTGCCAGCAGCCCCGGACAGCGCTCCTACGAGCAGTACTTC.

The chain uses TRBV27 and TRBJ2-7, with TRBD1 identical over 9 bases. V trimming: 2 bases; J trimming: 3 bases; junction bases outside the gene matches: 5. Germline V lookup: CDR1 MNHEY, CDR2 SMNVEV (reference sequence). This CDR3 has 15 amino acids. This chain's CDR3 is CASSLAGTGNYEQYF. The DNA of the CDR3 is TGTGCCAGCAGTTTAGCCGGGACAGGGAACTACGAGCAGTACTTC.

This clonotype was observed a handful of times. J is TRBJ2-3 and V is TRBV13; D perhaps matches TRBD2 (6 bases). Deletions cut 2 bases from V and 4 bases from J, with 10 bases between. The CDR3 contains 14 residues. From germline, CDR1 is PRHDT and CDR2 FYEKMQ (reference sequence). This CDR3 is CASSLTSSADTQYF. The CDR3, as DNA: TGTGCCAGCAGCTTAACTAGCAGCGCAGATACGCAGTATTTT.

In this sample, this clonotype turned up a few times. The V gene is TRBV12-3 or TRBV12-4, the J gene TRBJ2-3; D gene unclear. The CDR3 contains 15 residues. V dropped 3 bases and J dropped 2 bases, with 12 bases sitting between them. The CDR3 reads CASSLAPLPTDTQYF. CDR3 DNA: TGTGCCAGCAGTTTGGCCCCTCTACCCACAGATACGCAGTATTTT.